Listed below are T cell receptor beta chains from one sample, sequenced in a study of human T cells and chemical hapten exposure. TCRdb reprocessed the RACE reads with MiXCR, giving one entry per CDR3 protein. Of 150,000 to 200,000 distinct CDR3 sequences in the sample, around a quarter were seen once. The starting material was whole blood, obtained in connection with sensitization to the hapten diphenylcyclopropenone (DPC). The receptor set was obtained from a woman aged 18-29 years with alopecia areata. Some clones in this sample may be carry-over from other donors' samples. Both conserved end residues are part of each CDR3. A D gene is named only where the DNA matches it firmly. Size values are once, few and many counts, or a class for expanded clones, and some rows have none.

length | D | size | J | V | DNA | CDR3
16 | TRBD2 | NA | TRBJ2-3 | TRBV6-2/TRBV6-3 | TGTGCCAGCAGTCAGTCACTAGCGGGGGGATCAGATACGCAGTATTTT | CASSQSLAGGSDTQYF
15 | TRBD1 | NA | TRBJ2-2 | TRBV9 | TGTGCCAGCAGCCGACAGGGCCCTTCCACCGGGGAGCTGTTTTTT | CASSRQGPSTGELFF
14 | NA | few | TRBJ2-7 | TRBV6-6 | TGTGCCAGCAGTTACCGGGGCAGGGCTGAGGAGCAGTACTTC | CASSYRGRAEEQYF
14 | NA | NA | TRBJ2-5 | TRBV29-1 | TGCAGCTCGCTGGGGGCAGGGTCCCAAGAGACCCAGTACTTC | CSSLGAGSQETQYF
13 | NA | NA | TRBJ1-4 | TRBV27 | TGTGCCAGCAGTTTATCACTAGCGGGAAAACTGTTTTTT | CASSLSLAGKLFF
18 | NA | NA | TRBJ1-2 | TRBV21-1 | NA | CASSKALFGGGANYGYTF
12 | NA | few | TRBJ2-7 | TRBV29-1 | TGCAGCGCTCTGGACAGACGCTACGAGCAGTACTTC | CSALDRRYEQYF
14 | NA | few | TRBJ1-1 | TRBV5-1 | TGCGCCAGCAGCTTCAGGCCATCGGACACTGAAGCTTTCTTT | CASSFRPSDTEAFF
14 | TRBD1 | NA | TRBJ2-7 | TRBV25-1 | TGTGCCAGCAGTGAGGCTTTCAGGGGGCACGAGCAGTACTTC | CASSEAFRGHEQYF
14 | NA | few | TRBJ2-6 | TRBV12-3/TRBV12-4 | TGTGCCAGCAGCCGGACCTCTGGGGCCAACGTCCTGACTTTC | CASSRTSGANVLTF
16 | TRBD1 | few | TRBJ2-1 | TRBV10-3 | TGTGCCATCAGTGAGCTGGCAGGGACAGGGGTCAATGAGCAGTTCTTC | CAISELAGTGVNEQFF
13 | NA | few | TRBJ2-7 | TRBV5-1 | TGCGCCAGCAAGGGACCAGGGCACTACGAGCAGTACTTC | CASKGPGHYEQYF
14 | NA | NA | TRBJ2-1 | TRBV12-3/TRBV12-4 | TGTGCCAGCAGTGACCGGGCCAACGGGTATGAGCAGTTCTTC | CASSDRANGYEQFF
14 | TRBD2 | NA | TRBJ2-2 | TRBV6-2/TRBV6-3 | TGTGCCAGCACCCGACTAGCGGGAGCAGGGGAGCTGTTTTTT | CASTRLAGAGELFF
17 | NA | NA | TRBJ2-7 | TRBV25-1 | TGTGCCAGGATCATAGTAGGGCGAGCCAAGGTAATCTACGAGCAGTACTTC | CARIIVGRAKVIYEQYF
15 | NA | NA | TRBJ1-3 | TRBV30 | TGTGCCTGGATTAAGTTTGGGGGATCCGGAAACACCATATATTTT | CAWIKFGGSGNTIYF
14 | NA | NA | TRBJ2-7 | TRBV5-6 | TGTGCCAGCAGCTTCTTACAGGGAGGAGACGAGCAGTACTTC | CASSFLQGGDEQYF
15 | TRBD1 | NA | TRBJ2-2 | TRBV9 | TGTGCCAGCGGATACCAGGGGGCAGACACCGGGGAGCTGTTTTTT | CASGYQGADTGELFF
16 | TRBD2 | few | TRBJ2-2 | TRBV27 | TGTGCCAGCAGTCCCCCGGGGGAGGGGAAGGCCGGGGAGCTGTTTTTT | CASSPPGEGKAGELFF
13 | TRBD1 | NA | TRBJ1-1 | TRBV29-1 | TGCAGCATGGGGGAGGGGGCGAACACTGAAGCTTTCTTT | CSMGEGANTEAFF
16 | TRBD2 | NA | TRBJ2-7 | TRBV12-3/TRBV12-4 | TGTGCCAGCAGCCCTACCTCTAGCGGGGGTTCCCACGAGCAGTACTTC | CASSPTSSGGSHEQYF
16 | NA | NA | TRBJ1-3 | TRBV2 | TGTGCCAGCAGTCTCGGGAGGCCGAGCTCTGGAAACACCATATATTTT | CASSLGRPSSGNTIYF
17 | NA | NA | TRBJ2-1 | TRBV5-6 | TGTGCCAGCAGCTTGGCCAGATTCACAAGCTCCTACAATGAGCAGTTCTTC | CASSLARFTSSYNEQFF
14 | NA | once | TRBJ2-7 | TRBV30 | TGTGCCTGGAGTCCCCGGACGAACGCCTACGAGCAGTACTTC | CAWSPRTNAYEQYF
14 | NA | few | TRBJ2-2 | TRBV7-2 | TGTGCCAGCAGCCGGGGCGCGAACACCGGGGAGCTGTTTTTT | CASSRGANTGELFF
15 | NA | many | TRBJ1-5 | TRBV7-8 | TGTGCCAGCAGCTTGGACGGATCTAGCAATCAGCCCCAGCATTTT | CASSLDGSSNQPQHF
13 | NA | few | TRBJ2-6 | TRBV11-1 | TGTGCCAGTTCTCGGGGTGGGGCCAACGTCCTGACTTTC | CASSRGGANVLTF
14 | NA | few | TRBJ1-6 | TRBV4-2 | TGTGCCAGCAGCCCAATGGGGCCCGATTCACCCCTCCACTTT | CASSPMGPDSPLHF
13 | TRBD1 | NA | TRBJ2-1 | TRBV6-5 | TGTGCCAGCAGTTACGGGGACAGGCCCCAACAGTTCTTC | CASSYGDRPQQFF
14 | TRBD2 | NA | TRBJ2-7 | TRBV5-4 | TGTGCCAGCAGCGTCACTAGCGGCCTCTACGAGCAGTACTTC | CASSVTSGLYEQYF
15 | TRBD1 | NA | TRBJ1-5 | TRBV4-1 | TGCGCCAGCAGCCTACCGGGACAGACGCAGGGGCCCCAGCATTTT | CASSLPGQTQGPQHF
16 | TRBD2 | NA | TRBJ2-2 | TRBV6-6 | TGTGCCAGCGAGGGACTAGCGGGAGCGGAAACCGGGGAGCTGTTTTTT | CASEGLAGAETGELFF
13 | NA | NA | TRBJ1-1 | TRBV29-1 | TGCAGCGTTTTACAGCCCTCGAACACTGAAGCTTTCTTT | CSVLQPSNTEAFF
15 | NA | NA | TRBJ2-7 | TRBV19 | TGTGCCAGTAGTTTCGGAACGGTCGGGGCCTACGAGCAGTACTTC | CASSFGTVGAYEQYF
15 | NA | NA | TRBJ1-1 | TRBV9 | TGTGCCAGCAGCGTAGGTCCGGGCCGGAACACTGAAGCTTTCTTT | CASSVGPGRNTEAFF
16 | TRBD1 | NA | TRBJ2-7 | TRBV29-1 | TGCAGCGTTTCCTCCGTTCTCCGGGACAGGGGATACGAGCAGTACTTC | CSVSSVLRDRGYEQYF
12 | NA | NA | TRBJ1-5 | TRBV27 | TGTGCCAGCAGTTTCGAGGGGCAGCCCCAGCATTTT | CASSFEGQPQHF
13 | TRBD1 | many | TRBJ1-2 | TRBV20-1 | TGCAGTGCTAAACAGGGGAGAGTCTATGGCTACACCTTC | CSAKQGRVYGYTF
14 | TRBD1 | few | TRBJ2-7 | TRBV9 | TGTGCCAGCAGCACCGGGACAGCCTCCTACGAGCAGTACTTC | CASSTGTASYEQYF
14 | NA | NA | TRBJ1-5 | TRBV2 | TGTGCCAGCGGAGTCAGGGGAGGCAATCAGCCCCAGCATTTT | CASGVRGGNQPQHF
12 | NA | few | TRBJ1-2 | TRBV20-1 | TGCAGTGCCGCGGGACAAGTGTATGGCTACACCTTC | CSAAGQVYGYTF
14 | TRBD1 | NA | TRBJ2-2 | TRBV29-1 | TGCAGCGTTCCGGGACAGGAACCCACCGGGGAGCTGTTTTTT | CSVPGQEPTGELFF
14 | NA | few | TRBJ2-5 | TRBV10-3 | TGTGCCACGGGTGAGGGTACCTTCCAAGAGACCCAGTACTTC | CATGEGTFQETQYF
12 | NA | NA | TRBJ2-1 | TRBV12-3/TRBV12-4 | TGTGCCAGCTTAACTAGTTACGATGAGCAGTTCTTC | CASLTSYDEQFF
14 | NA | once | TRBJ1-1 | TRBV6-2/TRBV6-3 | TGTGCCAGCAGATTTGGTAAAATGAACACTGAAGCTTTCTTT | CASRFGKMNTEAFF
15 | NA | NA | TRBJ2-7 | TRBV11-2 | TGTGCCAGCAGCCCTATGGGCGGAGATACCTACGAGCAGTACTTC | CASSPMGGDTYEQYF
16 | NA | NA | TRBJ1-1 | TRBV14 | TGTGCCAGCAGCCAAGATCGGTTCTTGGGGTACACTGAAGCTTTCTTT | CASSQDRFLGYTEAFF
13 | NA | NA | TRBJ1-4 | TRBV5-1 | TGCGCCAGCAGCAGGCTGGGTAATGAAAAACTGTTTTTT | CASSRLGNEKLFF
15 | NA | many | TRBJ2-7 | TRBV6-5 | TGTGCCAGCAGTTATGGGACACCAATACTCTACGAGCAGTACTTC | CASSYGTPILYEQYF
13 | TRBD1 | few | TRBJ1-1 | TRBV6-4 | TGTGCCAGCAGTGACTCGGACAGGGGTGAAGCTTTCTTT | CASSDSDRGEAFF
14 | NA | few | TRBJ2-5 | TRBV4-2 | TGTGCCAGCAGCCAAGAGGGAGGAGAAGAGACCCAGTACTTC | CASSQEGGEETQYF
14 | NA | few | TRBJ2-5 | TRBV6-6 | TGTGCCAGCAGTGGAAACAGGGAAGGAGAGACCCAGTACTTC | CASSGNREGETQYF
17 | TRBD2 | NA | TRBJ2-7 | TRBV4-2 | TGTGCCAGCAGCCAAGATAGGAGCGGGATGGCCCCGGGGGAGCAGTACTTC | CASSQDRSGMAPGEQYF
12 | NA | NA | TRBJ2-7 | TRBV5-1 | TGCGCCAGCAGTACAGGGATCTACGAGCAGTACTTC | CASSTGIYEQYF
12 | NA | NA | TRBJ1-1 | TRBV5-6 | TGTGCCAGCAGCTTGGCCAAGGGGCAAGCTTTCTTT | CASSLAKGQAFF
15 | TRBD1 | few | TRBJ2-7 | TRBV11-2 | TGTGCCAGCAGCTTCTCCGGGACAGGGATCAACGAGCAGTACTTC | CASSFSGTGINEQYF